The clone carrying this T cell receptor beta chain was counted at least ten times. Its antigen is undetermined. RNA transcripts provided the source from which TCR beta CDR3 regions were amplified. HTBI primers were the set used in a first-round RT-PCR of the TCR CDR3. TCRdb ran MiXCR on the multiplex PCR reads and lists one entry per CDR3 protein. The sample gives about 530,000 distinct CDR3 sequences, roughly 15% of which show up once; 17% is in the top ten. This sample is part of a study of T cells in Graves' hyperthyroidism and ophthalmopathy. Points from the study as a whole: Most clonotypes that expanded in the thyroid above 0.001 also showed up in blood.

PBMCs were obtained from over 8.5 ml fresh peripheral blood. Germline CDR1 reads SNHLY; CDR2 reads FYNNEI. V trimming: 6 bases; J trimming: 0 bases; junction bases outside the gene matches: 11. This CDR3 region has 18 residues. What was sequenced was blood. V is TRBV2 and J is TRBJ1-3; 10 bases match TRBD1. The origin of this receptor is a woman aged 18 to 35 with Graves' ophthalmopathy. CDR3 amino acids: CASRGQGRRPSSGNTIYF. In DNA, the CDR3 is TGTGCCAGCAGGGGACAGGGGCGCCGGCCCAGCTCTGGAAACACCATATATTTT. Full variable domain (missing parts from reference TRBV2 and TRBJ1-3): EPEVTQTPSHQVTQMGQEVILRCVPISNHLYFYWYRQILGQKVEFLVSFYNNEISEKSEIFDDQFSVERPDGSNFTLKIRSTKLEDSAMYFCASRGQGRRPSSGNTIYFGEGSWLTVV.